One sample yielded the 29 T cell receptor beta chains listed below, sequenced in a study of blood T cell repertoires in COVID-19. Sequencing used immunoSEQ multiplex PCR; TCRdb keeps in-frame clones, though not all of them. Of roughly 250,000 clones listed, 85% to 90% are singletons. Sequencing was carried out using PBMCs or T cells enriched from blood (not recorded which). All receptors derive from a man aged 50 to 59 who had been exposed to COVID-19.

The chain uses TRBV7-9 and TRBJ1-1; D may be TRBD1 (5 bases). The CDR3 consists of 13 residues. Germline V lookup: CDR1 SEHNR, CDR2 FQNEAQ (reference sequence). The V and J ends lost 0 bases and 10 bases respectively, with 12 bases between them. As DNA, the CDR3 is TGTGCCAGCAGCTTAGCAGGGGTCGGTGGAGCTTTCTTT. Its protein product is CASSLAGVGGAFF.

The chain couples TRBV19 to TRBJ2-1; the D gene is possibly TRBD2 (7 bases). V lost 5 bases and J 0 bases, leaving 20 bases between the germline ends. Germline V gene lookup returns CDR1 LNHDA and CDR2 SQIVND (reference sequence). The CDR3 sequence is 18 residues long. The CDR3 DNA is TGTGCCAGTAGTCGGGGGGCCAGTCGTGGGGGCTCCTACAATGAGCAGTTCTTC. This sequence encodes CASSRGASRGGSYNEQFF.

This chain links TRBV3-1 (or the pseudogene TRBV3-2) with TRBJ2-1, with 13 bases that match TRBD2. CDR3 length equals 17 residues. The V segment lost 3 bases and the J segment 2 bases; nucleotides outside the gene matches: 4. Germline CDR1 LGHDT, CDR2 YNNKEL (reference sequence). The CDR3: CASSHGLAGVAYNEQFF. The CDR3 region has the DNA TGTGCCAGCAGCCATGGACTAGCGGGGGTCGCCTACAATGAGCAGTTCTTC.

This clone was seen many times. V and J are TRBV28 and TRBJ1-1, with TRBD1 identical over 10 bases. This CDR3 region has 15 residues. Germline V gene data show CDR1 as MDHEN and CDR2 as SYDVKM. V was pared by 6 bases and J by 4 bases, with 8 bases of the junction left unmatched. The CDR3 loop reads CASRPWDRGGTEAFF. CDR3 in DNA: TGTGCCAGCAGGCCATGGGACAGGGGAGGCACTGAAGCTTTCTTT.

For the CDR3, the DNA is TGCGCCAGCAGCCAAACAGGGGGCAATCAGCCCCAGCATTTT. Protein: CASSQTGGNQPQHF. The chain couples TRBV4-1 to TRBJ1-5, with 7 bases matching TRBD1. The J segment lost 2 bases and the V segment lost 2 bases, leaving 0 bases of the junction unmatched. The length of the CDR3 is 14 residues. Germline V gives CDR1 MGHRA, CDR2 YSYEKL.

The chain combines TRBV5-1 with TRBJ2-1, with 10 bases matching TRBD2. V was clipped by 6 bases and J by 4 bases; unmatched bases: 7. Germline V lookup: CDR1 SGHRS, CDR2 YFSETQ. The CDR3 contains 15 residues. CDR3 sequence: CASTQASGSYNEQFF. The CDR3 DNA reads TGCGCCAGCACCCAAGCTAGCGGGAGTTACAATGAGCAGTTCTTC. The whole variable domain, remainder taken from reference TRBV5-1 and TRBJ2-1, is KAGVTQTPRYLIKTRGQQVTLSCSPISGHRSVSWYQQTPGQGLQFLFEYFSETQRNKGNFPGRFSGRQFSNSRSEMNVSTLELGDSALYLCASTQASGSYNEQFFGPGTRLTVL.

This clone was recorded a few times. The chain couples TRBV11-2 to TRBJ2-7, with D uncertain. The CDR3 sequence is 15 residues long. Germline assignment: CDR1 SGHAT and CDR2 FQNNGV. V was clipped by 5 bases and J by 4 bases, with 18 bases between them. In nucleotides, the CDR3 is TGTGCCAGCAGCCCTAACCGGGTTCCAACTTACGAGCAGTACTTC. It codes for CASSPNRVPTYEQYF.

The chain joins TRBV2 to TRBJ2-7, with TRBD1 matching over 10 bases. The junction had 8 bases not matched to a gene; V was cut back by 7 bases and J by 2 bases. This CDR3 region has 15 residues. The germline V gene has CDR1 SNHLY and CDR2 FYNNEI. CDR3 nucleotide sequence: TGTGCCAGCAAGAGGACAGGGGGAGAGACCTACGAGCAGTACGTC. This encodes CASKRTGGETYEQYV.

This clone was detected once. The V gene is TRBV5-1, the J gene TRBJ2-3; D is possibly TRBD2 (6 bases). Germline CDR1 SGHRS, CDR2 YFSETQ. CDR3 length: 15 residues. Trimming shortened V by 1 base and J by 4 bases, and 13 bases separated the two germline ends. The DNA of the CDR3 is TGCGCCAGCAGCTTGTGGGGAGGCCCCGCAGATACGCAGTATTTT. Amino acids: CASSLWGGPADTQYF.

The J gene is TRBJ2-3, the V gene TRBV5-1, with D possibly being TRBD2 (6 bases). The V end lost 4 bases, the J end lost 0 bases, and 18 bases lay between the germline ends. The CDR3 loop spans 17 amino acids. In germline, CDR1 is SGHRS, CDR2 YFSETQ. The CDR3 nucleotides read TGCGCCAGCAGCCCCCTAGGGACTCGGAAAAGCACAGATACGCAGTATTTT. Amino acid sequence: CASSPLGTRKSTDTQYF.

This rearrangement joins TRBV10-1 to TRBJ1-6; 8 nucleotides agree with TRBD1. The CDR3 loop spans 12 amino acids. Trimming cost V 9 bases and J 9 bases; bases outside gene matches: 4. The germline V gene has CDR1 WNHNN and CDR2 SYGVQD (reference sequence). The DNA of the CDR3 is TGCGCCAGTACAGGGGGTCCTTCACCCCTCCACTTT. Protein sequence: CASTGGPSPLHF.

J is TRBJ2-7 and V is TRBV6-6; 8 bases align to TRBD1. This CDR3 region has 16 residues. CDR1 is MNHNY and CDR2 is SVGAGI in the germline V gene (reference sequence). With V trimmed by 2 bases and J by 5 bases, 11 bases remained unmatched. The CDR3 bases are TGTGCCAGCAGTTACATGCGGCAGGGGGCTTCGGACGAGCAGTACTTC. It yields the protein CASSYMRQGASDEQYF.

The rearrangement links TRBV5-5 to TRBJ1-2; the match to TRBD1 covers 11 bases. The CDR3 runs 15 residues. The V segment lost 0 bases and the J segment 8 bases; nucleotides outside the gene matches: 6. Looked up from germline, CDR1 is SGHKS and CDR2 is YYEKEE (reference sequence). In DNA form, the CDR3 reads TGTGCCAGCAGCTTGGCGGGGACAGGGGGTAGGGGCTACACCTTC. As protein: CASSLAGTGGRGYTF. The variable domain in full, completed from reference TRBV5-5 and TRBJ1-2, reads DAGVTQSPTHLIKTRGQQVTLRCSPISGHKSVSWYQQVLGQGPQFIFQYYEKEERGRGNFPDRFSARQFPNYSSELNVNALLLGDSALYLCASSLAGTGGRGYTFGSGTRLTVV.

The chain recombines TRBV7-3 with TRBJ2-1, with no clear D. This CDR3 is 14 amino acids long. V was pared by 5 bases and J by 10 bases, with 18 bases between. Germline assignment: CDR1 SGHTA and CDR2 FQGTGA. Written as DNA, the CDR3 is TGTGCCAGCAGCACGGATCGATTCACGCGGGAGCAGTTCTTC. This codes for CASSTDRFTREQFF.

The chain has TRBV30 and TRBJ1-5, with D uncertain. Germline V CDR1 and CDR2: GTSNPN, SVGIG (reference sequence). V lost 5 bases, J lost 0 bases, and 14 bases lay in between. The length of the CDR3 is 15 residues. Written as DNA, the CDR3 is TGTGCCTGGGGGGAGGGAGTCGATAGCAATCAGCCCCAGCATTTT. Protein: CAWGEGVDSNQPQHF.

The chain is built from TRBV3-1 (or the pseudogene TRBV3-2) and TRBJ1-2, with 11 bases matching TRBD1. The CDR3 is made up of 15 amino acids. The trim removed 4 bases at V and 4 bases at J, leaving 5 bases unmatched. Germline loops: CDR1 LGHDT, CDR2 YNNKEL (reference sequence). The CDR3 coding sequence is TGTGCCAGCAGCCCGTGGACAGGGGGCGGCTATGGCTACACCTTC. Protein sequence: CASSPWTGGGYGYTF.

This chain connects TRBV7-3 to TRBJ1-1; no firm D call. V was cut by 0 bases and J by 6 bases, with 8 bases left in between. Germline V gene lookup returns CDR1 SGHTA and CDR2 FQGTGA. The CDR3 is 13 residues long. Written as DNA, the CDR3 is TGTGCCAGCAGCTTAACGAGCGGGGCTGAAGCTTTCTTT. This encodes CASSLTSGAEAFF.

The chain joins TRBV11-3 to TRBJ2-1; no clear D gene. Trimming stripped 1 base from V and 10 bases from J, with 5 bases between. The CDR3 has 11 amino acids. Looked up from germline, CDR1 is SGHNT and CDR2 is YENEEA. CDR3 DNA: TGTGCCAGCAGCTTAGTTTCGGAGCAGTTCTTC. Encoded protein: CASSLVSEQFF. Complete variable domain (other parts from reference TRBV11-3 and TRBJ2-1): EAGVVQSPRYKIIEKKQPVAFWCNPISGHNTLYWYLQNLGQGPELLIRYENEEAVDDSQLPKDRFSAERLKGVDSTLKIQPAELGDSAVYLCASSLVSEQFFGPGTRLTVL.

The chain joins TRBV11-3 to TRBJ2-2; weak D call: TRBD1 (6 bases). Trimming pared 0 bases from V and 3 bases from J, leaving 14 bases between. The CDR3 sequence is 17 residues long. Germline V lookup: CDR1 SGHNT, CDR2 YENEEA. CDR3 residues: CASSLDRNRAYTGELFF. The CDR3 DNA is TGTGCCAGCAGCTTAGACCGAAACAGGGCCTACACCGGGGAGCTGTTTTTT.

This clone came up a few times. This chain uses TRBV11-2 with TRBJ1-5; 7 nucleotides match TRBD1. Germline CDR1 and CDR2: SGHAT and FQNNGV. V was clipped by 0 bases and J by 2 bases; unmatched bases: 7. The CDR3 loop spans 17 amino acids. The CDR3 DNA reads TGTGCCAGCAGCTTAGATGGTTTAGGGGGCGGCAATCAGCCCCAGCATTTT. Its protein product is CASSLDGLGGGNQPQHF.

CDR3 sequence: CAWSVLGGRANEQFF. The DNA of the CDR3 is TGTGCCTGGAGTGTACTGGGCGGGAGGGCCAATGAGCAGTTCTTC. This sequence joins TRBV30 and TRBJ2-1; 9 bases agree with TRBD2. The CDR3 has 15 amino acids. Germline V CDR1 and CDR2: GTSNPN, SVGIG (reference sequence). The ends lost 0 bases at V and 6 bases at J; junction bases unmatched: 6.

V usage is TRBV6-1 and J usage is TRBJ1-5; TRBD1 agrees at 9 bases. Germline V gives CDR1 MNHNS, CDR2 SASEGT. This CDR3 comprises 16 residues. With V trimmed by 1 base and J by 1 base, 2 bases remained unmatched. CDR3 amino acids: CASSEGTGASNQPQHF. DNA for the CDR3: TGTGCCAGCAGTGAAGGGACAGGGGCCAGCAATCAGCCCCAGCATTTT.

The rearrangement links TRBV11-2 to TRBJ1-1; TRBD1 matches 10 bases. Germline V CDR1 and CDR2: SGHAT, FQNNGV. Germline trimming cut 8 bases from V and 3 bases from J; bases unmatched to any gene: 6. The CDR3 extends over 14 amino acids. The CDR3 loop is CASCQTGGYTEAFF. The DNA of the CDR3 is TGTGCCAGCTGCCAGACAGGGGGCTACACTGAAGCTTTCTTT.

The chain employs TRBV2 and TRBJ1-5; 12 bases line up with TRBD1. J lost 6 bases, V lost 4 bases, and 4 bases had no gene match. This CDR3 spans 15 amino acids. Germline V gives CDR1 SNHLY, CDR2 FYNNEI. In nucleotides, the CDR3 is TGTGCCAGCAGTGTGGGACAGGGGGCCGGTCAGCCCCAGCATTTT. This encodes CASSVGQGAGQPQHF.

The gene calls are TRBV5-1 and TRBJ1-2; D might be TRBD1 (6 bases). Trimming left V 5 bases short and J 4 bases short, with 15 bases between. CDR3 length: 14 residues. CDR1 SGHRS and CDR2 YFSETQ come from the germline V gene. CDR3 DNA: TGCGCCAGCAGTCCAAGACAGGCTCCCTATGGCTACACCTTC. It encodes CASSPRQAPYGYTF.

CDR3 sequence: CAIMTSGNNEQFF. DNA of the CDR3: TGTGCCATAATGACTAGCGGGAACAATGAGCAGTTCTTC. This chain links TRBV28 with TRBJ2-1; 11 bases match TRBD2. V lost 10 bases, J lost 5 bases, and 4 bases stayed unmatched. CDR3 size: 13 residues. Germline CDR1 MDHEN, CDR2 SYDVKM.

The chain links TRBV9 to TRBJ2-3, with D possibly being TRBD1 (5 bases). From germline, CDR1 is SGDLS and CDR2 YYNGEE. The V end was cut by 4 bases, the J end by 4 bases, with 16 bases between. CDR3 size: 15 residues. The CDR3 DNA sequence: TGTGCCAGCAGCATCAACCCCCAGGGCCCAGATACGCAGTATTTT. Amino acids: CASSINPQGPDTQYF.

This rearrangement joins TRBV30 to TRBJ2-5; 10 bases map to TRBD2. This CDR3 spans 17 amino acids. Germline V gene lookup returns CDR1 GTSNPN and CDR2 SVGIG (reference sequence). V shed 2 bases and J 6 bases; nucleotides not matched to a gene: 15. CDR3 DNA sequence: TGTGCCTGGAGTTTTACCCTGACTAGCGGGTATCGACAGACCCAGTACTTC. It yields the protein CAWSFTLTSGYRQTQYF.

CDR3 residues: CASSLAAYEQYV. CDR3 DNA: TGTGCCAGCAGCCTAGCGGCCTACGAGCAGTACGTC. The chain combines TRBV5-6 with TRBJ2-7; TRBD2 agrees at 7 bases. CDR3 size: 12 residues. Germline V gene data show CDR1 as SGHDT and CDR2 as YYEEEE. V shed 4 bases, J shed 2 bases, and the junction held 0 bases outside the gene matches.